A single sample gave rise to the 18 T cell receptor beta chains below, sequenced in a study of T-cell memory formation after mild COVID-19. A single record per CDR3 protein comes from TCRdb applying MiXCR to the 5' RACE reads. The sample has about 320,000 distinct CDR3 sequences, more than 13% seen once; the top ten hold around 20%. The sample taken for sequencing was PBMCs or a T cell subset sorted from them (not recorded which). These receptor sequences come from a young man who had mild COVID-19 (a few samples of this study predate the infection). Cell type and time point are not known.

This chain uses TRBV3-1 with TRBJ1-5; D call uncertain. This CDR3 region has 12 residues. Germline CDR1 and CDR2: LGHDT and YNNKEL (reference sequence). V lost 5 bases and J lost 7, with 9 bases in between. Here the CDR3 DNA reads TGTGCCAGCAGCTGGCTCGGCCAGCCCCAGCATTTT. This codes for CASSWLGQPQHF.

The chain is built from TRBV5-5 and TRBJ1-2; no definite D call. CDR1 SGHKS and CDR2 YYEKEE come from the germline V gene (reference sequence). Trimming took 0 bases from V and 7 from J, leaving 13 bases between them. This CDR3 region has 14 residues. The CDR3 DNA sequence: TGTGCCAGCAGCTTGGTCCCCTTGTCGGGTGGCTACACCTTC. Translated, it gives CASSLVPLSGGYTF.

This clonotype appeared a few times. Written as DNA, the CDR3 is TGCGCCAGCAGTGAGTCCCAGAACACTGAAGCTTTCTTT. It is translated as CASSESQNTEAFF. The genes are TRBV10-2 and TRBJ1-1; no firm D call. The CDR3 extends over 13 amino acids. Per germline, CDR1 WSHSY and CDR2 SAAADI. V lost 0 bases and J lost 1, with 3 bases in between.

The rearrangement uses TRBV5-6 and TRBJ2-5; 7 positions agree with TRBD2. With V trimmed by 2 bases and J by 5 bases, 6 bases remained unmatched. Germline loops: CDR1 SGHDT, CDR2 YYEEEE. The CDR3 has 14 amino acids. For the CDR3, the DNA is TGTGCCAGCAGCTTCGCCCTGCGGGGGGAGACCCAGTACTTC. Its translation is CASSFALRGETQYF.

This clonotype was picked up a small number of times. The J gene is TRBJ2-3, the V gene TRBV10-3; 8 nucleotides match TRBD2. The CDR3 is made up of 15 amino acids. The germline V gene encodes CDR1 ENHRY and CDR2 SYGVKD. V shed 5 bases, J shed 6 bases, and the junction held 10 bases outside the gene matches. CDR3 in DNA: TGTGCCATCAGTCCAAGCGGGGGTCGGATTGATACGCAGTATTTT. It codes for CAISPSGGRIDTQYF.

The rearrangement links TRBV29-1 to TRBJ1-1; D is possibly TRBD1 (6 bases). The V end was cut by 5 bases, the J end by 3 bases, with 16 bases between. Germline V gene sequence: CDR1 SQVTM, CDR2 ANQGSEA. There are 14 residues in the CDR3. This CDR3 is CSVPGGGQDTEAFF. The CDR3 nucleotides are TGCAGCGTTCCTGGGGGGGGGCAGGACACTGAAGCTTTCTTT. Full variable domain (outside the CDR3, taken from reference TRBV29-1 and TRBJ1-1): SAVISQKPSRDICQRGTSLTIQCQVDSQVTMMFWYRQQPGQSLTLIATANQGSEATYESGFVIDKFPISRPNLTFSTLTVSNMSPEDSSIYLCSVPGGGQDTEAFFGQGTRLTVV.

The chain joins TRBV6-6 to TRBJ1-2; D unclear. The CDR3 spans 13 residues. CDR1 is MNHNY, CDR2 SVGAGI, per germline (reference sequence). Trimming left V 0 bases short and J 8 bases short, with 10 bases between. In DNA, the CDR3 is TGTGCCAGCAGTTACTCGGCCGCTCCGGGCTACACCTTC. Protein sequence: CASSYSAAPGYTF.

This clonotype was counted many times. V and J are TRBV5-1 and TRBJ1-2; D remains ambiguous. Trimming pared 5 bases from V and 5 bases from J, leaving 10 bases between. Germline lookup yields CDR1 SGHRS and CDR2 YFSETQ. CDR3 length: 12 amino acids. CDR3 sequence (DNA): TGCGCCAGCAGGGACGATGGGTATGGCTACACCTTC. Encoded protein: CASRDDGYGYTF.

The sample holds a few counts of this clonotype. The chain couples TRBV4-1 to TRBJ2-7; 7 bases are shared with TRBD1. CDR1 MGHRA and CDR2 YSYEKL come from the germline V gene. V was pared by 4 bases and J by 2 bases, with 5 bases of the junction left unmatched. The CDR3 totals 14 residues. The CDR3 DNA reads as TGCGCCAGCAGCCCCCCCGACAGGGCCTACGAGCAGTACTTC. Translated, it gives CASSPPDRAYEQYF.

This chain connects TRBV6-5 to TRBJ1-2; TRBD1 might be the D (6 bases). V gave up 7 bases and J gave up 4 bases, with 22 bases separating them. Germline CDR1 is MNHEY and CDR2 is SVGAGI. The CDR3 is made up of 16 amino acids. The CDR3: CASKEGEPRTTYGYTF. The CDR3 DNA reads TGTGCCAGCAAAGAGGGGGAACCCCGAACCACCTATGGCTACACCTTC.

The rearrangement links TRBV24-1 to TRBJ1-2, with 7 positions matching TRBD1. The CDR3 spans 16 residues. The J segment lost 3 bases and the V segment lost 5 bases, leaving 11 bases of the junction unmatched. Germline-derived CDR1 and CDR2 are KGHDR and SFDVKD. The CDR3 DNA is TGTGCCACCAGTGGTGATCACAGGGGTTACGACTATGGCTACACCTTC. This gives the protein CATSGDHRGYDYGYTF.

The genes are TRBV7-9 and TRBJ1-6, with 7 bases identical to TRBD1. Germline trimming cut 1 base from V and 6 bases from J; bases unmatched to any gene: 3. Germline assignment: CDR1 SEHNR and CDR2 FQNEAQ (reference sequence). There are 15 residues in the CDR3. The chain's CDR3 is CASSLEQGSNSPLHF. CDR3 DNA: TGTGCCAGCAGCTTAGAACAGGGGAGTAATTCACCCCTCCACTTT.

The table lists this clonotype with many counts. The CDR3 region has the DNA TGTGCCAGCAAATTAGACAGGGCCGGGGGAAACATTCAGTACTTC. Protein: CASKLDRAGGNIQYF. The chain links TRBV7-2 to TRBJ2-4; TRBD1 is a possible D gene (7 bases). V was clipped by 7 bases and J by 6 bases, with 19 bases between them. Germline V lookup: CDR1 SGHTA, CDR2 FQGNSA. The CDR3 has 15 residues.

The rearrangement links TRBV7-9 to TRBJ1-2; 7 nucleotides match TRBD1. Germline CDR1 and CDR2: SEHNR and FQNEAQ (reference sequence). The CDR3 runs 16 residues. The trim removed 4 bases at V and 8 bases at J, leaving 16 bases unmatched. The CDR3 DNA is TGTGCCAGCAGCTCTCCCGGGACAGCCCTTTTGAGGGGCTACACCTTC. Translation: CASSSPGTALLRGYTF.

This chain connects TRBV6-5 to TRBJ2-5; tentative D call: TRBD1 (5 bases). Germline V gene data show CDR1 as MNHEY and CDR2 as SVGAGI. V was shortened by 5 bases and J by 2 bases, with 12 bases between the two germline ends. The CDR3 consists of 14 residues. The CDR3 here is CASSTRQPQETQYF. In DNA, the CDR3 is TGTGCCAGCAGTACGAGACAGCCACAAGAGACCCAGTACTTC.

Many counts were recorded for this clonotype. The rearrangement uses TRBV5-5 and TRBJ2-2; D ambiguous. The germline V gene encodes CDR1 SGHKS and CDR2 YYEKEE (reference sequence). Trimming removed 1 base at V and 0 bases at J, with 10 bases between. This CDR3 contains 16 residues. CDR3 region: CASSLLGFSNTGELFF. The DNA of the CDR3 is TGTGCCAGCAGCTTGTTGGGCTTCTCGAACACCGGGGAGCTGTTTTTT.

This chain connects TRBV20-1 to TRBJ1-2; no firm D call. The CDR3 consists of 13 residues. CDR1 and CDR2 from the germline V gene are DFQATT and SNEGSKA (reference sequence). Trimming left V 3 bases short and J 3 bases short, with 11 bases between. CDR3 sequence reads: CSASPAGDYGYTF. CDR3 nucleotides: TGCAGTGCTAGCCCTGCCGGGGACTATGGCTACACCTTC.

The chain recombines TRBV7-2 with TRBJ2-7; tentatively, D is TRBD1 or TRBD2 (5 bases each). Trimming stripped 6 bases from V and 7 bases from J, with 19 bases between. Germline CDR1 and CDR2: SGHTA and FQGNSA. This CDR3 is 14 amino acids long. The CDR3 sequence: CASSQGPGPPEQYV. CDR3 nucleotides: TGTGCCAGCAGTCAAGGGCCGGGGCCCCCTGAGCAGTACGTC.